This is a list of T cell receptor beta chains from one sample in a study of immune evolution from preneoplasia to lung adenocarcinoma. TCRdb's copy holds only in-frame clones and misses some; the assay was immunoSEQ multiplex PCR. The sample lists 8,000 to 8,500 clones, about 80% seen once, with 2% to 2.5% in the top ten. The sequenced sample consisted of FFPE invasive lung adenocarcinoma tissue. Every receptor here comes from a person aged 50-69 years with lung adenocarcinoma. CDR3s include the opening cysteine and the closing phenylalanine or tryptophan. Each record gives: V gene, clone size, J gene, D gene, CDR3 DNA, CDR3 protein. The D gene is left open where the match is weak. Only part of the rows carry a size: once, few, many, or a class if the clone is expanded.

TRBV28	.	TRBJ2-7	.	TGTGCCAGCCGTGCGGGGGCCACCTACGAGCAGTACTTC	CASRAGATYEQYF
TRBV29-1	.	TRBJ2-7	.	TGCAGCTTCCGGAGGGGGGGGGAAATTGGCGAGCAGTACTTC	CSFRRGGEIGEQYF
TRBV21-1	once	TRBJ2-3	.	TGTGCCAGCAGCACCCCGGGACAGGGTATTATAGATACGCAGTATTTT	CASSTPGQGIIDTQYF
TRBV5-1	.	TRBJ2-1	TRBD2	TGCGCCAGCAGCTTGGGGGATGGGAGGGCCTACAATGAGCAGTTCTTC	CASSLGDGRAYNEQFF
TRBV6-5	.	TRBJ2-7	.	TGTGCCAGTAAATCGACAGGTTGGGGGTACGAGCAGTACTTC	CASKSTGWGYEQYF
TRBV7-8	.	TRBJ2-1	.	TGTGCCAGCAGCTTATGGTGGGCTTCTTCCTACAATGAGCAGTTCTTC	CASSLWWASSYNEQFF
TRBV28	once	TRBJ1-3	.	TGTGCCAGCAGAGAAGGCGACTTCTCTGGAAACACCATATATTTT	CASREGDFSGNTIYF
TRBV7-3	medium-sized	TRBJ2-5	TRBD2	TGTGCCAGCAGCTTATATGCGGGAGAGGGGGAGACCCAGTACTTC	CASSLYAGEGETQYF
TRBV28	.	TRBJ2-5	TRBD1	TGTGCCAGCAGAAAAACGGGACAGGGGAAACTCCAAGAGACCCAGTACTTC	CASRKTGQGKLQETQYF
TRBV5-1	once	TRBJ1-3	.	TGCGCCAGCAGCTTGGGCCCTGGGTCCATTGCCCTCTCTGGAAACACCATATATTTT	CASSLGPGSIALSGNTIYF
TRBV19	.	TRBJ1-4	TRBD1	TGTGCCAGTAACTCCGCAACGGACAGGGGTGAAAAACTGTTTTTT	CASNSATDRGEKLFF
TRBV2	.	TRBJ2-1	TRBD1	TGTGCCAGCAGTGAATATTGGACCGGGACAGGGTACAATGAGCAGTTCTTC	CASSEYWTGTGYNEQFF
TRBV7-9	.	TRBJ1-1	TRBD1	TGTGCCAGCAGCCCACCCCGGACAGGGTATATAATAGGCTCTGAAGCTTTCTTT	CASSPPRTGYIIGSEAFF
TRBV6-4	.	TRBJ1-1	.	TGTGCCAGCGCCCCCAACCCAGGTCTCACTGAAGCTTTCTTT	CASAPNPGLTEAFF
TRBV28	.	TRBJ2-7	.	TGTGCCAGCACCCCGAGACAGAGATCCTACGAGCAGTACTTC	CASTPRQRSYEQYF
TRBV11-2	.	TRBJ2-5	TRBD1	TGTGCCAGCAGCAGCTCGACAGGGCCAGAGACCCAGTACTTC	CASSSSTGPETQYF
TRBV10-1	.	TRBJ1-1	.	TGCGCCAGCAGTGAGTCTAGAACTATGGGCACTGAAGCTTTCTTT	CASSESRTMGTEAFF
TRBV6-1	.	TRBJ1-1	TRBD1	TGTGCCAGCAGTGAAGTGGACAGGGGCTGGACTGAAGCTTTCTTT	CASSEVDRGWTEAFF